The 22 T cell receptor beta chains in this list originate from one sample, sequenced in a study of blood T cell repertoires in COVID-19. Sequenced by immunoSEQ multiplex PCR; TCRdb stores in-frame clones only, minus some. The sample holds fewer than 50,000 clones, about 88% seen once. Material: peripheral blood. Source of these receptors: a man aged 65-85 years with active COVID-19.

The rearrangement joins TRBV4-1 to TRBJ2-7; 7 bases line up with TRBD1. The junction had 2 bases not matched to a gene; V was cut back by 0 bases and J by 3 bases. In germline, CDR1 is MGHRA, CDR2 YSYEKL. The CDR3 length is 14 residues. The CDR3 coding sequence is TGCGCCAGCAGCCAAGAAGGGGGCATCTACGAGCAGTACTTC. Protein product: CASSQEGGIYEQYF.

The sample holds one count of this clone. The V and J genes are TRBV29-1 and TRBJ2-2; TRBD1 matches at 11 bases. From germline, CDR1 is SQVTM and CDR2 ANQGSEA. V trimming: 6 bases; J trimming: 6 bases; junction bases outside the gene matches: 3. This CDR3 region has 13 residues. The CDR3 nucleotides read TGCAGCGTGGGGACAGGGGGTGCCGGGGAGCTGTTTTTT. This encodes CSVGTGGAGELFF.

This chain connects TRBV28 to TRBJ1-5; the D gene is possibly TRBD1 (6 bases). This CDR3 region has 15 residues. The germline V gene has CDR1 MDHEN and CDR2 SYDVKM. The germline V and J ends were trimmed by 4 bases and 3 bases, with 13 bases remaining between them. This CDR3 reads CASSSHRDINQPQHF. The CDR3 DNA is TGTGCCAGCAGTTCCCACAGGGACATCAATCAGCCCCAGCATTTT.

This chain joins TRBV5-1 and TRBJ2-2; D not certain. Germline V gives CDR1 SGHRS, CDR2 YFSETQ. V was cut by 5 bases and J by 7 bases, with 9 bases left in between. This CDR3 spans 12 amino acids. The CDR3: CASSYSNGELFF. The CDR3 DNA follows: TGCGCCAGCAGTTACAGCAACGGGGAGCTGTTTTTT.

CDR3 amino acids: CASSAPGSANYGYTF. As DNA, the CDR3 is TGTGCCAGCAGTGCCCCAGGGTCAGCTAACTATGGCTACACCTTC. The rearrangement uses TRBV28 and TRBJ1-2; tentative D call: TRBD1 (5 bases). Germline CDR1 and CDR2: MDHEN and SYDVKM. The CDR3 is 15 residues long. Trimming removed 5 bases from V and 0 bases from J, with 13 bases in between.

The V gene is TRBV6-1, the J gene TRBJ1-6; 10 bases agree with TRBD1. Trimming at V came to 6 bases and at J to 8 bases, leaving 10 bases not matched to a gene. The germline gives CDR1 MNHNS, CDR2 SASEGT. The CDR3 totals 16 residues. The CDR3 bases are TGTGCCAGCAGGGAAAGGGGGGACAGGGGTTATTCACCCCTCCACTTT. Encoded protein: CASRERGDRGYSPLHF.

CDR3 residues: CASSQQTVISYEQYF. For the CDR3, the DNA is TGCGCCAGCAGCCAACAGACAGTGATATCCTACGAGCAGTACTTC. The gene calls are TRBV4-1 and TRBJ2-7, with a weak D call TRBD1 (5 bases). The CDR3 extends over 15 amino acids. Trimming took 2 bases from V and 1 from J, leaving 12 bases between them. From germline, CDR1 is MGHRA and CDR2 YSYEKL.

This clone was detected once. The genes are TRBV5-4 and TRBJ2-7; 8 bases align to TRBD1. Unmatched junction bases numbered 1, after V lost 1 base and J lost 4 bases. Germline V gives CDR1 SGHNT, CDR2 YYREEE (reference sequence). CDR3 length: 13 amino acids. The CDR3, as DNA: TGTGCCAGCAGCTTGAGACAGGGGTACGAGCAGTACTTC. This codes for CASSLRQGYEQYF.

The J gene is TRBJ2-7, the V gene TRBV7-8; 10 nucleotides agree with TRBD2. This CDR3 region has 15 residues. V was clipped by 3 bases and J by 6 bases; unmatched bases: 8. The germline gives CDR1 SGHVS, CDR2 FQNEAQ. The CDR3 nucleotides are TGTGCCAGCAGCTTGGGGGCTAGCGGGAGTCTCGAGCAGTACTTC. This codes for CASSLGASGSLEQYF.

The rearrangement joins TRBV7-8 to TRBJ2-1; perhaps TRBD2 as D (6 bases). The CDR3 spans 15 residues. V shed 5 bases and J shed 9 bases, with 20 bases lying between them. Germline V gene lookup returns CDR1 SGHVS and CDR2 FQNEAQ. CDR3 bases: TGTGCCAGCAGCCCCCCCGGAGTACTAGCTGGTGAGCAGTTCTTC. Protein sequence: CASSPPGVLAGEQFF.

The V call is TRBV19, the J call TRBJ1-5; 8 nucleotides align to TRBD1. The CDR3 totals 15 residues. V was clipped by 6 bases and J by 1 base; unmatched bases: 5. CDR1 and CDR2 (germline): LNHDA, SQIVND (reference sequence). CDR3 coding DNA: TGTGCCAGTAGGAAACAGGGGGGAAGCAATCAGCCCCAGCATTTT. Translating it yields CASRKQGGSNQPQHF.

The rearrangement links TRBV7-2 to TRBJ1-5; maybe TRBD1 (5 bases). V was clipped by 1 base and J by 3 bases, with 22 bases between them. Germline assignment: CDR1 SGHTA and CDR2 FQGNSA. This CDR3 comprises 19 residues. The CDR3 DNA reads TGTGCCAGCAGCTTAGTAAGAGGGGAGGGCTCCTATAACAATCAGCCCCAGCATTTT. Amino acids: CASSLVRGEGSYNNQPQHF. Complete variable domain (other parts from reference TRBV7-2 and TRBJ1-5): GAGVSQSPSNKVTEKGKDVELRCDPISGHTALYWYRQSLGQGLEFLIYFQGNSAPDKSGLPSDRFSAERTGGSVSTLTIQRTQQEDSAVYLCASSLVRGEGSYNNQPQHFGDGTRLSIL.

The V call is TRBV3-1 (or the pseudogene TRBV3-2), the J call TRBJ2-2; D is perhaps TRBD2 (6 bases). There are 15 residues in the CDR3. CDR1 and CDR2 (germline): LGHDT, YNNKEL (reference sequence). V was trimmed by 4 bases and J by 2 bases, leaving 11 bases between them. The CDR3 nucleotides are TGTGCCAGCAGCCGAAAGGGACTTAACACCGGGGAGCTGTTTTTT. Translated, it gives CASSRKGLNTGELFF.

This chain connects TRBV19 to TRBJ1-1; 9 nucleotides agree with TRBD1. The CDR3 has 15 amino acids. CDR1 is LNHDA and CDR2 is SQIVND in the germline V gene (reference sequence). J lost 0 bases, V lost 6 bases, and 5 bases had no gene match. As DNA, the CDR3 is TGTGCCAGTAGAAAGGGGACAGGGCTGAACACTGAAGCTTTCTTT. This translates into CASRKGTGLNTEAFF.

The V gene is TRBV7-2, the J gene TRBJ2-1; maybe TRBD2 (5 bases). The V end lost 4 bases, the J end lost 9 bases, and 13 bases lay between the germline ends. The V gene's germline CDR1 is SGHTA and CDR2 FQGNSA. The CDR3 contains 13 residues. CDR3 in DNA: TGTGCCAGCAGCTCCGACACTAGATCTGAGCAGTTCTTC. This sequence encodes CASSSDTRSEQFF.

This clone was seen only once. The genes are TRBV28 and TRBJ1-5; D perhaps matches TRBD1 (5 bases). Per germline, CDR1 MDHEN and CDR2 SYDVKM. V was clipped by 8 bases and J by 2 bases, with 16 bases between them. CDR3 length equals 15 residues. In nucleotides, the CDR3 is TGTGCCAGCCTTCCCCAGGGCATAGGCAATCAGCCCCAGCATTTT. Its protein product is CASLPQGIGNQPQHF. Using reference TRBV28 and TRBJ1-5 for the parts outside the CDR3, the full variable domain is DVKVTQSSRYLVKRTGEKVFLECVQDMDHENMFWYRQDPGLGLRLIYFSYDVKMKEKGDIPEGYSVSREKKERFSLILESASTNQTSMYLCASLPQGIGNQPQHFGDGTRLSIL.

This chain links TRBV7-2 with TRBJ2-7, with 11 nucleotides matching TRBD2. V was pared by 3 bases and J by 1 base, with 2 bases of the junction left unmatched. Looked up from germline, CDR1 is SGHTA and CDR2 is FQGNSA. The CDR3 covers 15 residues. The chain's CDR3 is CASSFTSGSSYEQYF. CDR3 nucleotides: TGTGCCAGCAGCTTCACTAGCGGGAGTTCCTACGAGCAGTACTTC. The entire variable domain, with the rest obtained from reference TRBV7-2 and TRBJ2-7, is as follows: GAGVSQSPSNKVTEKGKDVELRCDPISGHTALYWYRQSLGQGLEFLIYFQGNSAPDKSGLPSDRFSAERTGGSVSTLTIQRTQQEDSAVYLCASSFTSGSSYEQYFGPGTRLTVT.

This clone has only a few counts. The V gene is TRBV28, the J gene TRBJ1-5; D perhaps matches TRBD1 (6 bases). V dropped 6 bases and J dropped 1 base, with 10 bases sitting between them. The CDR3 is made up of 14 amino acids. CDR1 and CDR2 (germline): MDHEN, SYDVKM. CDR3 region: CASSTGTSNQPQHF. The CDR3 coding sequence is TGTGCCAGCAGCACCGGGACAAGCAATCAGCCCCAGCATTTT.

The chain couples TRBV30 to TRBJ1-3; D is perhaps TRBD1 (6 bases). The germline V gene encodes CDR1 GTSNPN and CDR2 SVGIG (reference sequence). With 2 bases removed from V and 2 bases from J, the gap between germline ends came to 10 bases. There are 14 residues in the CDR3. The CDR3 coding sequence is TGTGCCTGGAGTCGGAACAGGGCTGGAAACACCATATATTTT. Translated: CAWSRNRAGNTIYF.

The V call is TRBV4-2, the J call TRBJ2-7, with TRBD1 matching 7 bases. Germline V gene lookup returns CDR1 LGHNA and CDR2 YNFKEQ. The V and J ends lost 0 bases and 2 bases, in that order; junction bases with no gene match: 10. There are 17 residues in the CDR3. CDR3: CASSQEVGTAIPYEQYF. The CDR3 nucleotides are TGTGCCAGCAGCCAAGAAGTAGGGACAGCCATTCCCTACGAGCAGTACTTC.

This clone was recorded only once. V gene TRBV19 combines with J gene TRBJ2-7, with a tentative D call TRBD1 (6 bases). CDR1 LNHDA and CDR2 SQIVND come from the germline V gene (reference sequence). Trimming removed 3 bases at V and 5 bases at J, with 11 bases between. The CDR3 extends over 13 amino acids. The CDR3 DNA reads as TGTGCCAGTAGTATGCAGGGGAGAAACGAGCAGTACTTC. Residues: CASSMQGRNEQYF.

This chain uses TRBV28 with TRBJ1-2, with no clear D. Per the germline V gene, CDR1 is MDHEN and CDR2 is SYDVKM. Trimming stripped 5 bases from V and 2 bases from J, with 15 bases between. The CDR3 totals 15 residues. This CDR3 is CASSPRRRRNYGYTF. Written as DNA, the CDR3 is TGTGCCAGCAGTCCTCGCCGTCGCAGGAACTATGGCTACACCTTC.